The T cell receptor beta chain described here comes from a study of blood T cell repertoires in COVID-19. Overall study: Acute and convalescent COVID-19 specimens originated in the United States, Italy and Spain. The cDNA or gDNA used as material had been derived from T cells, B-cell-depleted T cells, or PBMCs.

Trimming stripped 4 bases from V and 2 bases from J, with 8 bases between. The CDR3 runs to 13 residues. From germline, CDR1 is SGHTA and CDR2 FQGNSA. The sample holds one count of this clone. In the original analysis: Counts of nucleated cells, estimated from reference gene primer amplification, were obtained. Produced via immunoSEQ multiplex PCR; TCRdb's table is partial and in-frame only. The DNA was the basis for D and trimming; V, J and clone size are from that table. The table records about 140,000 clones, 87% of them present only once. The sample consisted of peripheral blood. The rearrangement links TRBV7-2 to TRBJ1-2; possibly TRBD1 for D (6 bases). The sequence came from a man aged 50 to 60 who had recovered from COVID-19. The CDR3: CASSWTVNYGYTF. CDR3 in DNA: TGTGCCAGCAGCTGGACAGTCAACTATGGCTACACCTTC.